These 28 T cell receptor beta chains originate from one sample sequenced in a study of CXCR3-negative and CXCR3-positive naive CD8 T cells (dated by TCRdb to between 2018 and 2020). Beyond this particular receptor, the publication reports: Compared with CXCR3-negative naive cells, CXCR3-positive naive cells had TRB CDR3s with higher hydrophobicity (lower Kidera factor 4), lower energy, and higher strength and volume indices.

These TCRs are of unknown antigen specificity. The sequencer listed for this sample is NextSeq 550. The Human TCR Profiling Kit (MiLaboratory) was used to make UMI-labeled 5' RACE TRB cDNA libraries. TCRdb reprocessed the reads and lists each CDR3 protein sequence as a single entry, with no DNA. This sample's records show tens of thousands of distinct CDR3 sequences. The ten largest clones capture 0.55% to 0.75% of the sample. Sequences were obtained from naive CXCR3+ CD8+ T cells from blood. The sample's cell subset or site label is to be understood as: CD45RO-CCR7+CD27+CD95- naive CD8+ T cells expressing CXCR3 (TNR3+). Every receptor here comes from a human donor in good health. Some clones in this sample may be carry-over from other donors' samples.

The rearrangement links TRBV7-9 to TRBJ2-5; TCRdb lists TRBD2, though no DNA is available to test this call. This CDR3 region has 16 residues. Germline V CDR1 and CDR2: SEHNR, FQNEAQ (reference sequence). CDR3 loop: CASTNESRSSKETQYF.

The rearrangement links TRBV28 to TRBJ1-1. Germline CDR1 and CDR2: MDHEN and SYDVKM. This CDR3 region has 14 residues. CDR3 in amino acids: CASNLPGGNTEAFF.

This rearrangement joins TRBV7-9 to TRBJ1-1. Per germline, CDR1 SEHNR and CDR2 FQNEAQ (reference sequence). The CDR3 extends over 13 amino acids. CDR3 loop: CASSDSGNTEAFF.

This chain uses TRBV29-1 with TRBJ2-7. This CDR3 contains 11 residues. Germline CDR1 is SQVTM and CDR2 is ANQGSEA. Here the CDR3 reads CSVDRNYEQYF.

The V call is TRBV20-1, the J call TRBJ2-1; no DNA is available, so the TRBD2 call from TCRdb remains unchecked. Germline loops: CDR1 DFQATT, CDR2 SNEGSKA (reference sequence). This CDR3 has 15 amino acids. The chain's CDR3 is CSASKLAGGRNEQFF.

The chain employs TRBV7-9 and TRBJ1-1. This CDR3 comprises 14 residues. The germline CDR1 and CDR2 sequences are SEHNR and FQNEAQ (reference sequence). CDR3: CASSPQQPDTEAFF.

The genes are TRBV7-9 and TRBJ2-7; TCRdb selects TRBD1, and the lack of DNA leaves this call unchecked. The CDR3 length is 15 residues. CDR1 and CDR2 (germline): SEHNR, FQNEAQ (reference sequence). The CDR3 is CASSLGAGRVYEQYF. Looking up the rest from reference TRBV7-9 and TRBJ2-7 gives the full variable domain: DTGVSQNPRHKITKRGQNVTFRCDPISEHNRLYWYRQTLGQGPEFLTYFQNEAQLEKSRLLSDRFSAERPKGSFSTLEIQRTEQGDSAMYLCASSLGAGRVYEQYFGPGTRLTVT.

This rearrangement joins TRBV7-9 to TRBJ2-5; TCRdb lists TRBD1, though no DNA is available to test this call. The CDR3 is 15 amino acids. CDR1 and CDR2 from the germline V gene are SEHNR and FQNEAQ (reference sequence). Here the CDR3 reads CASSPLRQGAETQYF.

The J gene is TRBJ2-1, the V gene TRBV10-3; with no DNA, the TCRdb D assignment of TRBD2 cannot be verified. This CDR3 has 19 residues. Germline loops: CDR1 ENHRY, CDR2 SYGVKD. This chain's CDR3 is CAITRAGETQGWSTDEQFF.

V gene TRBV20-1 combines with J gene TRBJ1-1; TCRdb's D call of TRBD1 is untestable without DNA. The CDR3 has 17 amino acids. The germline CDR1 and CDR2 sequences are DFQATT and SNEGSKA (reference sequence). The CDR3 is CSARARRGINGNTEAFF.

The chain couples TRBV14 to TRBJ2-7; TCRdb's D call of TRBD2 is untestable without DNA. The CDR3 extends over 15 amino acids. Germline loops: CDR1 SGHDN, CDR2 FVKESK. CDR3 residues: CASSHGTPRIYEQYF.

V is TRBV15 and J is TRBJ2-3; lacking DNA, the TRBD1 call made by TCRdb goes unchecked. The CDR3 extends over 18 amino acids. Germline values: CDR1 LNHNV, CDR2 YYDKDF (reference sequence). The CDR3 is CATSRGIPGPTSTDTQYF. The full variable domain, in which reference TRBV15 and TRBJ2-3 provide the parts outside the CDR3, is DAMVIQNPRYQVTQFGKPVTLSCSQTLNHNVMYWYQQKSSQAPKLLFHYYDKDFNNEADTPDNFQSRRPNTSFCFLDIRSPGLGDTAMYLCATSRGIPGPTSTDTQYFGPGTRLTVL.

This chain uses TRBV10-3 with TRBJ1-1; TCRdb lists TRBD1, though no DNA is available to test this call. Per the germline V gene, CDR1 is ENHRY and CDR2 is SYGVKD. This CDR3 has 15 residues. The CDR3 sequence is CATSEQGAARAEAFF.

V gene TRBV7-6 combines with J gene TRBJ2-7. The germline V gene encodes CDR1 SGHVS and CDR2 FNYEAQ. The CDR3 loop spans 14 amino acids. Here the CDR3 reads CASSPTGGSYEQYF.

The rearrangement uses TRBV7-3 and TRBJ2-7; TCRdb calls TRBD1, which cannot be checked without DNA. This CDR3 region has 15 residues. The germline V gene encodes CDR1 SGHTA and CDR2 FQGTGA. The CDR3 spells CASSLDEGAAYEQYF.

The CDR3 reads CASSYEEYYEQYF. V is TRBV6-2 or TRBV6-3 and J is TRBJ2-7. The germline V gene encodes CDR1 MNHEY and CDR2 SVGEGT. The CDR3 is 13 residues long.

The J gene is TRBJ2-7, the V gene TRBV20-1. Germline CDR1 and CDR2: DFQATT and SNEGSKA (reference sequence). The CDR3 runs 15 residues. CDR3 loop: CSASDPGSDYYEQYF.

V and J are TRBV29-1 and TRBJ1-1; TCRdb names TRBD1, which stays unverified in the absence of DNA. The CDR3 length is 11 residues. The germline CDR1 and CDR2 sequences are SQVTM and ANQGSEA. The CDR3 loop is CSEGGYTEAFF.

J is TRBJ2-2 and V is TRBV6-6; with no DNA, the TCRdb D assignment of TRBD1 cannot be verified. The CDR3 has 15 amino acids. Germline V gene data show CDR1 as MNHNY and CDR2 as SVGAGI (reference sequence). The CDR3 reads CASSPGQGGTGERFF.

This chain connects TRBV29-1 to TRBJ2-3. The CDR3 consists of 16 residues. Per germline, CDR1 SQVTM and CDR2 ANQGSEA. CDR3 protein: CSVTIDFYSSTDTQYF.

V and J are TRBV7-2 and TRBJ2-2; TCRdb reports TRBD1, a call that lacks DNA to check it against. The CDR3 extends over 16 amino acids. Germline loops: CDR1 SGHTA, CDR2 FQGNSA. The CDR3 region is CASSPQLTGYTGELFF.

This sequence joins TRBV15 and TRBJ1-2; with no DNA, the TCRdb D assignment of TRBD1 cannot be verified. This CDR3 comprises 18 residues. CDR1 is LNHNV, CDR2 YYDKDF, per germline (reference sequence). CDR3 amino acids: CATSSGGLRDGDNYGYTF.

The chain couples TRBV27 to TRBJ2-7; TCRdb indicates TRBD1, and absent DNA this call remains unverified. The CDR3 consists of 15 residues. CDR1 and CDR2 (germline): MNHEY, SMNVEV (reference sequence). The CDR3 here is CASSPLIAGIYEQYF.

This chain joins TRBV10-3 and TRBJ2-7; TCRdb reports TRBD1, a call that lacks DNA to check it against. There are 14 residues in the CDR3. The V gene's germline CDR1 is ENHRY and CDR2 SYGVKD. CDR3 protein: CAISGVGGDGEQYF.

The chain uses TRBV7-9 and TRBJ2-7; no DNA is available, so the TRBD1 call from TCRdb remains unchecked. The germline CDR1 and CDR2 sequences are SEHNR and FQNEAQ (reference sequence). The CDR3 contains 15 residues. CDR3 sequence: CASSLAAGLGSEQYF.

The rearrangement uses TRBV9 and TRBJ2-3; TCRdb's assignment of TRBD1 cannot be checked, as there is no DNA. The CDR3 extends over 14 amino acids. CDR1 is SGDLS, CDR2 YYNGEE, per germline. The CDR3 loop reads CASSRDRETDTQYF.

The V call is TRBV7-2, the J call TRBJ2-7. CDR1 is SGHTA, CDR2 FQGNSA, per germline. The CDR3 loop spans 15 amino acids. This CDR3 reads CASSLAPVVTYEQYF.

The rearrangement links TRBV27 to TRBJ2-5; as DNA is missing, the TRBD1 call by TCRdb cannot be tested. Per germline, CDR1 MNHEY and CDR2 SMNVEV (reference sequence). This CDR3 contains 13 residues. CDR3 loop: CASSLSGGEDQYF.